The 32 T cell receptor beta chains reported below all come from one sample, sequenced in a study of OX40 agonist ivuxolimab in advanced cancers. TCRdb keeps only in-frame clones here, not all; method: immunoSEQ multiplex PCR. The sample lists roughly 56,000 clones, roughly 80% seen once, with 3.5% to 4.5% in the top ten. The sequences come from CD4+ or CD8+ T cells sorted from blood, collected in a trial of the OX40 agonist ivuxolimab. The source is an adult with an advanced solid tumor such as melanoma, head and neck, liver or kidney cancer.

This rearrangement joins TRBV10-3 to TRBJ2-3, with 11 positions matching TRBD2. CDR1 ENHRY and CDR2 SYGVKD come from the germline V gene. The CDR3 runs 15 residues. V dropped 5 bases and J dropped 6; count of bases not matched to a gene: 7. This CDR3 is CAISRSGGAGDTQYF. Written as DNA, the CDR3 is TGTGCCATCAGTCGTAGCGGGGGGGCCGGCGATACGCAGTATTTT.

The V and J genes are TRBV21-1 and TRBJ2-3; the table names TRBD2, a call not compared with the DNA. TRBV21-1 is given as a pseudogene. This CDR3 has 17 amino acids. CDR3 nucleotide sequence: TGTGCCAGCAGCCCTCGACTAGCGGGAGGACGGAGGGATACGCAGTATTTT. Translating it yields CASSPRLAGGRRDTQYF.

This chain links TRBV6-5 with TRBJ2-7, with D hard to call. The CDR3 extends over 12 amino acids. Trimming stripped 6 bases from V and 5 bases from J, with 11 bases between. Per germline, CDR1 MNHEY and CDR2 SVGAGI. CDR3 nucleotide sequence: TGTGCCAGCAGGTATTCGTCTCACGAGCAGTACTTC. Protein product: CASRYSSHEQYF.

This chain links TRBV9 with TRBJ2-3; possibly TRBD1 for D (5 bases). CDR3 length: 16 amino acids. Germline CDR1 is SGDLS and CDR2 is YYNGEE. Trimming cost V 4 bases and J 0 bases, with 15 bases left between them. The CDR3 loop reads CASSPLGQPSTDTQYF. The CDR3 coding sequence is TGTGCCAGCAGCCCCCTGGGGCAACCTAGCACAGATACGCAGTATTTT.

The chain joins TRBV29-1 to TRBJ1-5; D gene unclear. The germline V gene has CDR1 SQVTM and CDR2 ANQGSEA. The CDR3 is 14 amino acids. Trimming left V 4 bases short and J 2 bases short, with 12 bases between. The CDR3: CSVAWGTGNQPQHF. In DNA form, the CDR3 reads TGCAGCGTTGCGTGGGGTACTGGCAATCAGCCCCAGCATTTT.

The rearrangement uses TRBV7-2 and TRBJ1-3; weak D call: TRBD1 (5 bases). The CDR3 runs 15 residues. Germline CDR1 and CDR2: SGHTA and FQGNSA. The germline V and J ends were trimmed by 1 base and 7 bases, with 14 bases remaining between them. The CDR3 protein is CASSLGVGTQNTIYF. The CDR3 bases are TGTGCCAGCAGCTTAGGGGTGGGGACCCAGAACACCATATATTTT. Based on the CDR3 plus reference TRBV7-2 and TRBJ1-3, the full variable domain is GAGVSQSPSNKVTEKGKDVELRCDPISGHTALYWYRQSLGQGLEFLIYFQGNSAPDKSGLPSDRFSAERTGGSVSTLTIQRTQQEDSAVYLCASSLGVGTQNTIYFGEGSWLTVV.

There are a few counts of this clone. Other DNA sequences in this sample translate to the same CDR3. The chain carries TRBV5-6 and TRBJ1-3; D ambiguous. This CDR3 has 14 amino acids. Germline CDR1 SGHDT, CDR2 YYEEEE. V dropped 9 bases and J dropped 4 bases, with 17 bases sitting between them. In DNA, the CDR3 is TGTGCCACGAAACGTAGCCTCAGGGGAAACACCATATATTTT. Translation: CATKRSLRGNTIYF. Variable domain in full (rest from reference TRBV5-6 and TRBJ1-3): DAGVTQSPTHLIKTRGQQVTLRCSPKSGHDTVSWYQQALGQGPQFIFQYYEEEERQRGNFPDRFSGHQFPNYSSELNVNALLLGDSALYLCATKRSLRGNTIYFGEGSWLTVV.

The chain carries TRBV5-5 and TRBJ1-3; tentatively, D is TRBD1 (5 bases). CDR1 and CDR2 (germline): SGHKS, YYEKEE (reference sequence). V dropped 0 bases and J dropped 2 bases, with 9 bases sitting between them. The length of the CDR3 is 15 residues. As DNA, the CDR3 is TGTGCCAGCAGCTTGGGCCAGGGAGCTGGAAACACCATATATTTT. Encoded protein: CASSLGQGAGNTIYF.

This clone was seen a handful of times. V and J are TRBV4-1 and TRBJ1-1; D ambiguous. The CDR3 is made up of 15 amino acids. V was clipped by 2 bases and J by 4 bases, with 14 bases between them. The germline V gene encodes CDR1 MGHRA and CDR2 YSYEKL. Written as DNA, the CDR3 is TGCGCCAGCAGCCAACCATCACGTGGTTTCACTGAAGCTTTCTTT. Its translation is CASSQPSRGFTEAFF.

The chain recombines TRBV5-1 with TRBJ2-3, with 8 bases matching TRBD2. With V trimmed by 5 bases and J by 5 bases, 10 bases remained unmatched. The CDR3 totals 15 residues. Germline CDR1 is SGHRS and CDR2 is YFSETQ. The CDR3 DNA reads as TGCGCCAGCAGTTTTAACGGGAGGGCCGGAGATACGCAGTATTTT. Translation gives CASSFNGRAGDTQYF.

The chain carries TRBV7-3 and TRBJ1-4, with D unclear. CDR1 is SGHTA, CDR2 FQGTGA, per germline. The CDR3 extends over 17 amino acids. The V and J ends lost 1 base and 0 bases respectively, with 12 bases between them. CDR3 region: CASSLNRRSATNEKLFF. In nucleotides, the CDR3 is TGTGCCAGCAGCTTAAACAGACGAAGTGCAACTAATGAAAAACTGTTTTTT.

This clone was counted once. CDR3: CAWNPGANVLTF. In DNA form, the CDR3 reads TGTGCCTGGAACCCGGGGGCCAACGTCCTGACTTTC. The rearrangement uses TRBV30 and TRBJ2-6; no firm D call. CDR3 length equals 12 residues. Trimming left V 4 bases short and J 4 bases short, with 5 bases between. Per the germline V gene, CDR1 is GTSNPN and CDR2 is SVGIG (reference sequence).

This clone was seen only once. The chain uses TRBV7-6 and TRBJ1-2, with D hard to call. Germline CDR1 reads SGHVS; CDR2 reads FNYEAQ. V shed 6 bases and J shed 0 bases, with 11 bases lying between them. The length of the CDR3 is 14 residues. The CDR3 region has the DNA TGTGCCAGCAGTTCAGGACTAGCTAACTATGGCTACACCTTC. Translation gives CASSSGLANYGYTF. Based on the CDR3 plus reference TRBV7-6 and TRBJ1-2, the full variable domain is GAGVSQSPRYKVTKRGQDVALRCDPISGHVSLYWYRQALGQGPEFLTYFNYEAQQDKSGLPNDRFSAERPEGSISTLTIQRTEQRDSAMYRCASSSGLANYGYTFGSGTRLTVV.

As regards this clone: Only one base separates this from a far larger clonotype, so it likely reflects a read error. The rearrangement joins TRBV4-3 to TRBJ1-4, with D hard to call. The CDR3 loop spans 13 amino acids. With 4 bases removed from V and 3 bases from J, the gap between germline ends came to 6 bases. Germline CDR1 is LGHNA and CDR2 is YSLEER. The chain's CDR3 is CASSRVANEKLFF. CDR3 DNA: TGCGCCAGCAGCCGGGTGGCTAATGAAAAACTGTTTTTT.

V gene TRBV11-2 combines with J gene TRBJ2-5; D gene ambiguous. Germline V gives CDR1 SGHAT, CDR2 FQNNGV. The CDR3 loop spans 11 amino acids. V was shortened by 11 bases and J by 4 bases, with 11 bases between the two germline ends. For the CDR3, the DNA is TGTGCCGGTTCGATCGGAGAGACCCAGTACTTC. It yields the protein CAGSIGETQYF.

The gene calls are TRBV28 and TRBJ2-2; possibly TRBD1 for D (6 bases). Trimming cost V 7 bases and J 3 bases, with 33 bases left between them. The CDR3 runs to 21 residues. The germline V gene encodes CDR1 MDHEN and CDR2 SYDVKM. The CDR3 coding sequence is TGTGCCAGCACCCGCCGTCGGGGCCTCCAGGGGTGGGTCCCTGACACCGGGGAGCTGTTTTTT. Its translation: CASTRRRGLQGWVPDTGELFF.

This chain links TRBV7-2 with TRBJ2-7; TRBD2 matches 11 bases. After removal of 3 bases from V and 5 bases from J, the junction contained 9 bases not matched to a gene. Germline CDR1 SGHTA, CDR2 FQGNSA. The CDR3 has 16 residues. This CDR3 reads CASSLSSGRARDEQYF. CDR3 sequence (DNA): TGTGCCAGCAGCTTGAGTAGCGGGAGGGCCAGAGACGAGCAGTACTTC.

The V call is TRBV7-9, the J call TRBJ2-3; possibly TRBD2 for D (6 bases). V was cut by 2 bases and J by 3 bases, with 12 bases left in between. Per germline, CDR1 SEHNR and CDR2 FQNEAQ (reference sequence). The CDR3 has 15 residues. The CDR3 spells CASSLTYGSTDTQYF. The CDR3 region has the DNA TGTGCCAGCAGCTTAACTTACGGGAGTACAGATACGCAGTATTTT. Full variable domain (rest looked up from reference TRBV7-9 and TRBJ2-3): DTGVSQNPRHKITKRGQNVTFRCDPISEHNRLYWYRQTLGQGPEFLTYFQNEAQLEKSRLLSDRFSAERPKGSFSTLEIQRTEQGDSAMYLCASSLTYGSTDTQYFGPGTRLTVL.

This clone was seen more than once but under ten times. The gene calls are TRBV6-5 and TRBJ2-2; D ambiguous. Germline loops: CDR1 MNHEY, CDR2 SVGAGI. The CDR3 runs to 15 residues. V was pared by 0 bases and J by 1 base, with 6 bases between. For the CDR3, the DNA is TGTGCCAGCAGTTACTCGGGTAAGAACACCGGGGAGCTGTTTTTT. It encodes CASSYSGKNTGELFF.

The CDR3 coding sequence is TGTGCCAGCAGTGAAGAGGGTTACGGGGAGCTGTTTTTT. It is translated as CASSEEGYGELFF. The chain links TRBV2 to TRBJ2-2; D is undetermined. Germline values: CDR1 SNHLY, CDR2 FYNNEI. The CDR3 spans 13 residues. Trimming removed 1 base from V and 7 bases from J, with 7 bases in between.

V usage is TRBV27 and J usage is TRBJ1-1, with TRBD1 as a possible D gene (6 bases). Germline loops: CDR1 MNHEY, CDR2 SMNVEV (reference sequence). The ends were cut back, 5 bases at V and 0 bases at J, with 19 bases in the middle. CDR3 length equals 17 residues. CDR3 amino acids: CASSTPRGRGMNTEAFF. The DNA of the CDR3 is TGTGCCAGCAGTACCCCCAGGGGCCGGGGAATGAACACTGAAGCTTTCTTT.

The genes are TRBV11-2 and TRBJ1-1; D may be TRBD1 (6 bases). This CDR3 is built from 16 residues. Germline assignment: CDR1 SGHAT and CDR2 FQNNGV. V was pared by 5 bases and J by 5 bases, with 21 bases between. This CDR3 is CASSPTTGTMRTEAFF. CDR3 bases: TGTGCCAGCAGCCCAACGACAGGAACTATGAGGACTGAAGCTTTCTTT.

V gene TRBV6-4 combines with J gene TRBJ1-6; the D is unclear. V shed 2 bases and J shed 2 bases, with 1 base lying between them. This CDR3 region has 13 residues. The germline V gene encodes CDR1 MRHNA and CDR2 SNTAGT. The CDR3: CASSDTYNSPLHF. The DNA of the CDR3 is TGTGCCAGCAGTGACACCTATAATTCACCCCTCCACTTT.

The chain links TRBV7-9 to TRBJ1-4; perhaps TRBD1 as D (5 bases). This CDR3 has 17 residues. Trimming removed 0 bases at V and 7 bases at J, with 18 bases between. The germline CDR1 and CDR2 sequences are SEHNR and FQNEAQ (reference sequence). The CDR3 sequence is CASSLASLGTGTEKLFF. In DNA form, the CDR3 reads TGTGCCAGCAGCTTAGCGTCCCTCGGGACGGGAACTGAAAAACTGTTTTTT.

A few counts support this clone. The chain joins TRBV5-1 to TRBJ1-6; the D is unclear. The length of the CDR3 is 14 residues. Germline lookup yields CDR1 SGHRS and CDR2 YFSETQ. Trimming cost V 0 bases and J 7 bases, with 8 bases left between them. CDR3 residues: CASSLVESNSPLHF. CDR3 bases: TGCGCCAGCAGCTTGGTTGAGAGCAATTCACCCCTCCACTTT.

V gene TRBV7-9 combines with J gene TRBJ2-3; tentative D call: TRBD2 (6 bases). The length of the CDR3 is 15 residues. CDR1 and CDR2 from the germline V gene are SEHNR and FQNEAQ (reference sequence). V lost 4 bases, J lost 2 bases, and 13 bases lay in between. The CDR3, as DNA: TGTGCCAGCAGCTCGGAGCGGGCCCTCACAGATACGCAGTATTTT. It codes for CASSSERALTDTQYF.

The V call is TRBV18, the J call TRBJ1-1; 9 bases line up with TRBD1. In germline, CDR1 is KGHSH, CDR2 LQKENI. V was pared by 6 bases and J by 5 bases, with 28 bases of the junction left unmatched. The length of the CDR3 is 21 residues. This chain's CDR3 is CASSLYLSDGTGSIRGTEAFF. In DNA, the CDR3 is TGTGCCAGCTCTCTTTATCTGAGTGACGGGACAGGGTCCATCCGAGGGACTGAAGCTTTCTTT. Together with reference TRBV18 and TRBJ1-1, the CDR3 gives the full variable domain: NAGVMQNPRHLVRRRGQEARLRCSPMKGHSHVYWYRQLPEEGLKFMVYLQKENIIDESGMPKERFSAEFPKEGPSILRIQQVVRGDSAAYFCASSLYLSDGTGSIRGTEAFFGQGTRLTVV.

The CDR3 region is CASSVSSSGSVEQYF. CDR3 sequence (DNA): TGTGCCAGCAGCGTATCAAGTAGCGGGAGCGTCGAGCAGTACTTC. V usage is TRBV9 and J usage is TRBJ2-7, with 9 bases fitting TRBD2. The CDR3 covers 15 residues. V shed 1 base and J 6 bases; nucleotides not matched to a gene: 8. The germline V gene has CDR1 SGDLS and CDR2 YYNGEE.

This clone was seen at least ten times. The chain joins TRBV30 to TRBJ1-5; D gene uncertain. Germline lookup yields CDR1 GTSNPN and CDR2 SVGIG (reference sequence). There are 12 residues in the CDR3. Trimming pared 0 bases from V and 3 bases from J, leaving 3 bases between. The CDR3 DNA reads TGTGCCTGGAGTGTAAACAATCAGCCCCAGCATTTT. As protein: CAWSVNNQPQHF. The entire variable domain, with the rest obtained from reference TRBV30 and TRBJ1-5, is as follows: SQTIHQWPATLVQPVGSPLSLECTVEGTSNPNLYWYRQAAGRGLQLLFYSVGIGQISSEVPQNLSASRPQDRQFILSSKKLLLSDSGFYLCAWSVNNQPQHFGDGTRLSIL.

This chain connects TRBV27 to TRBJ2-1, with D unclear. CDR1 MNHEY and CDR2 SMNVEV come from the germline V gene (reference sequence). The CDR3 totals 13 residues. The V gene lost 10 bases and the J gene lost 6 bases, with 16 bases spanning the gap. The CDR3 sequence is CATVERLSNEQFF. CDR3 in DNA: TGTGCCACCGTAGAACGGTTAAGCAATGAGCAGTTCTTC.

The chain carries TRBV19 and TRBJ1-5, with 9 positions matching TRBD1. The CDR3 contains 16 residues. The germline gives CDR1 LNHDA, CDR2 SQIVND (reference sequence). The ends lost 9 bases at V and 6 bases at J; junction bases unmatched: 15. CDR3 bases: TGTGCCAGCAAAAAAAAACCGGGACAGGGAGGTCAGCCCCAGCATTTT. Protein sequence: CASKKKPGQGGQPQHF.

The chain links TRBV18 to TRBJ2-5, with a tentative D call TRBD2 (6 bases). The CDR3 sequence is 14 residues long. In germline, CDR1 is KGHSH, CDR2 LQKENI. The ends were cut back, 4 bases at V and 5 bases at J, with 14 bases in the middle. The CDR3 bases are TGTGCCAGCTCACTATGGGACTTGCGGGAGACCCAGTACTTC. Its translation is CASSLWDLRETQYF.